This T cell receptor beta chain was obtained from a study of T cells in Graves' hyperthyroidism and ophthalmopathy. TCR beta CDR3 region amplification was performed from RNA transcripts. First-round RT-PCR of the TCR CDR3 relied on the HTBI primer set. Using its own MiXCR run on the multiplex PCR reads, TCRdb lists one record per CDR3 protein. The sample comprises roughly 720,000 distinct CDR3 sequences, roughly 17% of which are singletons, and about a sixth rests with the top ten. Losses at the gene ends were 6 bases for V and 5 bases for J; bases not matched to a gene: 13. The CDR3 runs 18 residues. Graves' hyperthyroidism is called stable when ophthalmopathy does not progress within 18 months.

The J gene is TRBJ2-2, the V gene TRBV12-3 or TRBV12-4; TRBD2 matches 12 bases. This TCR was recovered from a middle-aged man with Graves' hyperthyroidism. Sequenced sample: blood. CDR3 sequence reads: CASSQPRLAGVRTGELFF. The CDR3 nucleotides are TGTGCCAGCAGCCAACCCCGACTAGCGGGAGTCCGGACCGGGGAGCTGTTTTTT.